The rows below give T cell receptor beta chains drawn from one sample of a study of blood T cell repertoires in COVID-19. Measured with immunoSEQ multiplex PCR; TCRdb has only the in-frame clones, and not every one. Of approximately 70,000 clones in the sample, under 90% were seen once. Source material: peripheral blood. These receptors came from an older man with active or convalescent COVID-19. CDR3s include the opening cysteine and the closing phenylalanine or tryptophan. D genes are given only for firm matches. Clone size, where shown, is once, few, many, or a class for clones that have expanded.

D,size,J,V,DNA,CDR3
NA,NA,TRBJ2-1,TRBV10-3,TGTGCCACCTTTGACAGGGGAGGGAATGAGCAGTTCTTC,CATFDRGGNEQFF
NA,NA,TRBJ1-2,TRBV11-2,TGTGCCAGCAGCTTAGGTCAGGTGATTGGCTACACCTTC,CASSLGQVIGYTF
TRBD2,NA,TRBJ2-3,TRBV19,TGTGCCAGCCCTGGGAGCGGGACGTACGATACGCAGTATTTT,CASPGSGTYDTQYF
TRBD1,once,TRBJ1-2,TRBV19,TGTGCCAGTAGTCCCCGGGACAGATATGGCTACACCTTC,CASSPRDRYGYTF
NA,NA,TRBJ2-5,TRBV4-3,TGCGCCAGCAGCCAAGATGGAGGGGGGGGAGAGACCCAGTACTTC,CASSQDGGGGETQYF
TRBD2,NA,TRBJ2-7,TRBV28,TGTGCCAGCAGTTTCCAGACTAGCGGGAGCAAGCAGTACTTC,CASSFQTSGSKQYF
NA,NA,TRBJ2-2,TRBV9,TGTGCCAGCAGCGTACAACTCCGCGCGAACACCGGGGAGCTGTTTTTT,CASSVQLRANTGELFF
TRBD2,NA,TRBJ2-1,TRBV19,TGTGCCAGTAGTAAACTAGCGGGAGAACGGGGGAATGAGCAGTTCTTC,CASSKLAGERGNEQFF
NA,NA,TRBJ2-7,TRBV28,TGTGCCAGCAGTCTGACTTTATACGAGCAGTACTTC,CASSLTLYEQYF
NA,NA,TRBJ1-2,TRBV19,TGTGCCAGTAGTGGTAACACAGGGAACTATGGCTACACCTTC,CASSGNTGNYGYTF
TRBD1,NA,TRBJ2-7,TRBV5-1,TGCGCCAGCAGCCTAGACAGGGGCTACGAGCAGTACTTC,CASSLDRGYEQYF
TRBD2,NA,TRBJ2-7,TRBV7-2,TGTGCCAGCCTACCCCTAGCGGGAGTTGTCCCGGGCGAGCAGTACTTC,CASLPLAGVVPGEQYF
NA,once,TRBJ1-2,TRBV6-2/TRBV6-3,TGTGCCAGCAGCCACAGCTATGGCTACACCTTC,CASSHSYGYTF
TRBD2,NA,TRBJ2-2,TRBV20-1,TGCAGTGCTAGTCTAGCTAGCGGGGCCGGGGAGCTGTTTTTT,CSASLASGAGELFF
NA,NA,TRBJ2-1,TRBV7-2,TGTGCCAGCAGCTCCCTCGGAGGCGGTAATGAGCAGTTCTTC,CASSSLGGGNEQFF
TRBD2,NA,TRBJ2-2,TRBV3-1/TRBV3-2,TGTGCCAGCAGGCGGGGACTACTAGCGCCGGGAGGAACCGGGGAGCTGTTTTTT,CASRRGLLAPGGTGELFF
TRBD2,NA,TRBJ2-1,TRBV28,TGTGCCAGCAGGCTAGCGGGAGACTACAATGAGCAGTTCTTC,CASRLAGDYNEQFF